Presented here are 18 T cell receptor beta chains from one specimen sequenced in a study of cytomegalovirus exposure and HLA in healthy donors. Vbeta (60) and Jbeta (13) primers were used in the PCR. The data were produced by immunoSEQ multiplex PCR, yet TCRdb's version contains in-frame clones alone and is incomplete. This table holds over 150,000 clones, roughly 80% found once. The sequenced sample was PBMCs. These TCRs come from a woman aged 35 to 49 in good health and CMV-seronegative.

This clone was observed a few times. J is TRBJ2-7 and V is TRBV11-2; TRBD2 aligns across 8 bases. The CDR3 has 14 residues. Unmatched junction bases numbered 5, after V lost 3 bases and J lost 4 bases. The germline gives CDR1 SGHAT, CDR2 FQNNGV. CDR3 bases: TGTGCCAGCAGCTTCCCCCAGCGGGGGTACGAGCAGTACTTC. This codes for CASSFPQRGYEQYF.

The chain carries TRBV27 and TRBJ2-1; D is perhaps TRBD1 (6 bases). The V end lost 3 bases, the J end lost 6 bases, and 15 bases lay between the germline ends. The CDR3 totals 15 residues. Per germline, CDR1 MNHEY and CDR2 SMNVEV (reference sequence). This CDR3 is CASSFPDRTGNEQFF. The DNA of the CDR3 is TGTGCCAGCAGTTTTCCCGACAGGACGGGCAATGAGCAGTTCTTC.

The chain combines TRBV5-1 with TRBJ2-2; TRBD2 is a possible D gene (5 bases). Germline V gene lookup returns CDR1 SGHRS and CDR2 YFSETQ. The V end was cut by 4 bases, the J end by 3 bases, with 13 bases between. This CDR3 is 15 amino acids long. CDR3 bases: TGCGCCAGCAGCCTGAGGTTCGGGGACACCGGGGAGCTGTTTTTT. Protein product: CASSLRFGDTGELFF.

V usage is TRBV5-1 and J usage is TRBJ2-1; unclear D gene. The V end lost 0 bases, the J end lost 4 bases, and 5 bases lay between the germline ends. Germline V gives CDR1 SGHRS, CDR2 YFSETQ. The CDR3 length is 13 residues. The CDR3 nucleotides are TGCGCCAGCAGCTTGGCCCAGTACAATGAGCAGTTCTTC. Translated: CASSLAQYNEQFF.

The CDR3 protein is CASSQDRGLTGANVLTF. The CDR3 DNA is TGTGCCAGCAGCCAAGACAGGGGGCTAACCGGGGCCAACGTCCTGACTTTC. The chain recombines TRBV4-2 with TRBJ2-6; 8 nucleotides line up with TRBD1. V dropped 0 bases and J dropped 4; count of bases not matched to a gene: 5. Germline CDR1 and CDR2: LGHNA and YNFKEQ. The CDR3 extends over 17 amino acids.

The chain employs TRBV5-4 and TRBJ2-2, with D possibly being TRBD1 (6 bases). V shed 0 bases and J shed 4 bases, with 10 bases lying between them. The CDR3 is made up of 15 amino acids. Germline V gives CDR1 SGHNT, CDR2 YYREEE (reference sequence). The CDR3 region is CASSLDSGATGELFF. CDR3 coding DNA: TGTGCCAGCAGCTTGGATTCAGGGGCCACCGGGGAGCTGTTTTTT.

The chain uses TRBV6-1 and TRBJ1-1; TRBD1 might be the D (5 bases). V lost 6 bases, J lost 4 bases, and 9 bases lay in between. CDR3 length equals 12 residues. The germline CDR1 and CDR2 sequences are MNHNS and SASEGT. In DNA form, the CDR3 reads TGTGCCAGCAGCCCCAGGGTCACTGAAGCTTTCTTT. This gives the protein CASSPRVTEAFF.

This chain uses TRBV7-8 with TRBJ2-7, with 11 nucleotides matching TRBD2. Per the germline V gene, CDR1 is SGHVS and CDR2 is FQNEAQ. This CDR3 comprises 15 residues. J gave up 6 bases and V 4 bases, and 8 bases lay outside the gene matches. CDR3 nucleotide sequence: TGTGCCAGCAGCTCCTATTTAGCGGGAGGGAGCGAGCAGTACTTC. This encodes CASSSYLAGGSEQYF.

The chain employs TRBV5-6 and TRBJ2-3; possibly TRBD1 for D (6 bases). Trimming pared 0 bases from V and 14 bases from J, leaving 13 bases between. The CDR3 length is 12 residues. CDR1 is SGHDT and CDR2 is YYEEEE in the germline V gene. Here the CDR3 reads CASSLGVQQGYF. The CDR3 DNA is TGTGCCAGCAGCTTGGGGGTTCAACAGGGGTATTTT.

CDR3 loop: CASRPGLHSGNTIYF. CDR3 DNA sequence: TGTGCCAGCAGACCGGGACTGCACTCTGGAAACACCATATATTTT. The chain joins TRBV6-5 to TRBJ1-3; weak D call: TRBD1 (5 bases). Per the germline V gene, CDR1 is MNHEY and CDR2 is SVGAGI. This CDR3 region has 15 residues. Trimming removed 6 bases from V and 0 bases from J, with 12 bases in between.

V gene TRBV5-1 combines with J gene TRBJ1-1, with D tentatively TRBD1 (5 bases). Germline assignment: CDR1 SGHRS and CDR2 YFSETQ. The CDR3 consists of 15 residues. Trimming removed 1 base from V and 0 bases from J, with 10 bases in between. In nucleotides, the CDR3 is TGCGCCAGCAGCTTGCTCGAGACAGTGAACACTGAAGCTTTCTTT. Its translation is CASSLLETVNTEAFF. The variable domain in full, completed from reference TRBV5-1 and TRBJ1-1, reads KAGVTQTPRYLIKTRGQQVTLSCSPISGHRSVSWYQQTPGQGLQFLFEYFSETQRNKGNFPGRFSGRQFSNSRSEMNVSTLELGDSALYLCASSLLETVNTEAFFGQGTRLTVV.

The V and J genes are TRBV4-1 and TRBJ1-6; D unresolved. This CDR3 contains 14 residues. The V and J ends lost 1 base and 4 bases respectively, with 5 bases between them. Looked up from germline, CDR1 is MGHRA and CDR2 is YSYEKL. CDR3 amino acids: CASSQVGYNSPLHF. In nucleotides, the CDR3 is TGCGCCAGCAGCCAAGTCGGGTATAATTCACCCCTCCACTTT.

The chain is built from TRBV5-4 and TRBJ2-1; the match to TRBD2 covers 9 bases. Germline values: CDR1 SGHNT, CDR2 YYREEE (reference sequence). With V trimmed by 4 bases and J by 7 bases, 18 bases remained unmatched. This CDR3 is built from 18 residues. This CDR3 reads CASSRVPSGVQLGNEQFF. Here the CDR3 DNA reads TGTGCCAGCAGCCGGGTTCCTAGCGGGGTACAGCTCGGGAATGAGCAGTTCTTC.

CDR3 in amino acids: CASSLGSLGAYEQYF. CDR3 nucleotides: TGCGCCAGCAGCTTGGGCTCCCTAGGAGCCTACGAGCAGTACTTC. The V and J genes are TRBV5-1 and TRBJ2-7; D unclear. Trimming took off 0 bases at V and 2 bases at J, with 12 bases between the two ends. Germline V gene sequence: CDR1 SGHRS, CDR2 YFSETQ. The CDR3 covers 15 residues.

The chain uses TRBV9 and TRBJ2-2; 7 bases are shared with TRBD2. Germline-derived CDR1 and CDR2 are SGDLS and YYNGEE. CDR3 size: 16 residues. After removal of 3 bases from V and 1 base from J, the junction contained 6 bases not matched to a gene. CDR3 nucleotides: TGTGCCAGCAGCGGATGGGGGGGGAGGAACACCGGGGAGCTGTTTTTT. Its protein is CASSGWGGRNTGELFF.

The chain is built from TRBV7-9 and TRBJ2-5, with TRBD2 identical over 9 bases. CDR3 size: 17 residues. The ends lost 5 bases at V and 4 bases at J; junction bases unmatched: 14. CDR1 is SEHNR, CDR2 FQNEAQ, per germline (reference sequence). CDR3 residues: CASSPPTGGGGRETQYF. The CDR3 coding sequence is TGTGCCAGCAGCCCCCCAACCGGCGGGGGGGGCCGAGAGACCCAGTACTTC. The whole variable domain, filled in from reference TRBV7-9 and TRBJ2-5, reads DTGVSQNPRHKITKRGQNVTFRCDPISEHNRLYWYRQTLGQGPEFLTYFQNEAQLEKSRLLSDRFSAERPKGSFSTLEIQRTEQGDSAMYLCASSPPTGGGGRETQYFGPGTRLLVL.

V and J are TRBV5-6 and TRBJ1-2; D remains ambiguous. V lost 2 bases and J lost 5, with 7 bases in between. CDR1 is SGHDT and CDR2 is YYEEEE in the germline V gene. This CDR3 region has 12 residues. The CDR3 protein is CASSFWAYGYTF. Here the CDR3 DNA reads TGTGCCAGCAGCTTCTGGGCTTATGGCTACACCTTC.

As DNA, the CDR3 is TGTGCCAGCAGCGTCCAACAGGGTATGAACACTGAAGCTTTCTTT. This encodes CASSVQQGMNTEAFF. The rearrangement joins TRBV11-2 to TRBJ1-1; a possible D gene is TRBD1 (6 bases). V lost 5 bases and J 0 bases, leaving 13 bases between the germline ends. The CDR3 extends over 15 amino acids. The V gene's germline CDR1 is SGHAT and CDR2 FQNNGV.